Sequencing of this T cell receptor beta chain was carried out in a study of blood T cell repertoires in COVID-19. Overall study context: The origin of the acute and convalescent COVID-19 samples was the United States, Italy and Spain. T cells, B-cell-depleted T cells, or PBMCs supplied cDNA or gDNA.

Germline V gene lookup returns CDR1 MNHEY and CDR2 SVGAGI. This CDR3 is 15 amino acids long. Trimming removed 5 bases from V and 2 bases from J, with 14 bases in between. In the source study's methods: Reference gene primer amplification gave estimated nucleated cell counts. Clones were read by immunoSEQ multiplex PCR, and TCRdb kept only the in-frame ones, dropping some. V, J and clone size are those of that table, while D and trimming were read from the DNA. The data hold just over 300,000 clones, with 85% to 90% observed a single time. This receptor was identified in a woman aged 25 to 45 with COVID-19, enrolled during active disease. The chain carries TRBV6-5 and TRBJ2-3; maybe TRBD2 (7 bases). The sequenced material came from peripheral blood. The CDR3 is CASSPLGGATDTQYF. The CDR3 nucleotides are TGTGCCAGCAGTCCACTGGGGGGGGCCACAGATACGCAGTATTTT.